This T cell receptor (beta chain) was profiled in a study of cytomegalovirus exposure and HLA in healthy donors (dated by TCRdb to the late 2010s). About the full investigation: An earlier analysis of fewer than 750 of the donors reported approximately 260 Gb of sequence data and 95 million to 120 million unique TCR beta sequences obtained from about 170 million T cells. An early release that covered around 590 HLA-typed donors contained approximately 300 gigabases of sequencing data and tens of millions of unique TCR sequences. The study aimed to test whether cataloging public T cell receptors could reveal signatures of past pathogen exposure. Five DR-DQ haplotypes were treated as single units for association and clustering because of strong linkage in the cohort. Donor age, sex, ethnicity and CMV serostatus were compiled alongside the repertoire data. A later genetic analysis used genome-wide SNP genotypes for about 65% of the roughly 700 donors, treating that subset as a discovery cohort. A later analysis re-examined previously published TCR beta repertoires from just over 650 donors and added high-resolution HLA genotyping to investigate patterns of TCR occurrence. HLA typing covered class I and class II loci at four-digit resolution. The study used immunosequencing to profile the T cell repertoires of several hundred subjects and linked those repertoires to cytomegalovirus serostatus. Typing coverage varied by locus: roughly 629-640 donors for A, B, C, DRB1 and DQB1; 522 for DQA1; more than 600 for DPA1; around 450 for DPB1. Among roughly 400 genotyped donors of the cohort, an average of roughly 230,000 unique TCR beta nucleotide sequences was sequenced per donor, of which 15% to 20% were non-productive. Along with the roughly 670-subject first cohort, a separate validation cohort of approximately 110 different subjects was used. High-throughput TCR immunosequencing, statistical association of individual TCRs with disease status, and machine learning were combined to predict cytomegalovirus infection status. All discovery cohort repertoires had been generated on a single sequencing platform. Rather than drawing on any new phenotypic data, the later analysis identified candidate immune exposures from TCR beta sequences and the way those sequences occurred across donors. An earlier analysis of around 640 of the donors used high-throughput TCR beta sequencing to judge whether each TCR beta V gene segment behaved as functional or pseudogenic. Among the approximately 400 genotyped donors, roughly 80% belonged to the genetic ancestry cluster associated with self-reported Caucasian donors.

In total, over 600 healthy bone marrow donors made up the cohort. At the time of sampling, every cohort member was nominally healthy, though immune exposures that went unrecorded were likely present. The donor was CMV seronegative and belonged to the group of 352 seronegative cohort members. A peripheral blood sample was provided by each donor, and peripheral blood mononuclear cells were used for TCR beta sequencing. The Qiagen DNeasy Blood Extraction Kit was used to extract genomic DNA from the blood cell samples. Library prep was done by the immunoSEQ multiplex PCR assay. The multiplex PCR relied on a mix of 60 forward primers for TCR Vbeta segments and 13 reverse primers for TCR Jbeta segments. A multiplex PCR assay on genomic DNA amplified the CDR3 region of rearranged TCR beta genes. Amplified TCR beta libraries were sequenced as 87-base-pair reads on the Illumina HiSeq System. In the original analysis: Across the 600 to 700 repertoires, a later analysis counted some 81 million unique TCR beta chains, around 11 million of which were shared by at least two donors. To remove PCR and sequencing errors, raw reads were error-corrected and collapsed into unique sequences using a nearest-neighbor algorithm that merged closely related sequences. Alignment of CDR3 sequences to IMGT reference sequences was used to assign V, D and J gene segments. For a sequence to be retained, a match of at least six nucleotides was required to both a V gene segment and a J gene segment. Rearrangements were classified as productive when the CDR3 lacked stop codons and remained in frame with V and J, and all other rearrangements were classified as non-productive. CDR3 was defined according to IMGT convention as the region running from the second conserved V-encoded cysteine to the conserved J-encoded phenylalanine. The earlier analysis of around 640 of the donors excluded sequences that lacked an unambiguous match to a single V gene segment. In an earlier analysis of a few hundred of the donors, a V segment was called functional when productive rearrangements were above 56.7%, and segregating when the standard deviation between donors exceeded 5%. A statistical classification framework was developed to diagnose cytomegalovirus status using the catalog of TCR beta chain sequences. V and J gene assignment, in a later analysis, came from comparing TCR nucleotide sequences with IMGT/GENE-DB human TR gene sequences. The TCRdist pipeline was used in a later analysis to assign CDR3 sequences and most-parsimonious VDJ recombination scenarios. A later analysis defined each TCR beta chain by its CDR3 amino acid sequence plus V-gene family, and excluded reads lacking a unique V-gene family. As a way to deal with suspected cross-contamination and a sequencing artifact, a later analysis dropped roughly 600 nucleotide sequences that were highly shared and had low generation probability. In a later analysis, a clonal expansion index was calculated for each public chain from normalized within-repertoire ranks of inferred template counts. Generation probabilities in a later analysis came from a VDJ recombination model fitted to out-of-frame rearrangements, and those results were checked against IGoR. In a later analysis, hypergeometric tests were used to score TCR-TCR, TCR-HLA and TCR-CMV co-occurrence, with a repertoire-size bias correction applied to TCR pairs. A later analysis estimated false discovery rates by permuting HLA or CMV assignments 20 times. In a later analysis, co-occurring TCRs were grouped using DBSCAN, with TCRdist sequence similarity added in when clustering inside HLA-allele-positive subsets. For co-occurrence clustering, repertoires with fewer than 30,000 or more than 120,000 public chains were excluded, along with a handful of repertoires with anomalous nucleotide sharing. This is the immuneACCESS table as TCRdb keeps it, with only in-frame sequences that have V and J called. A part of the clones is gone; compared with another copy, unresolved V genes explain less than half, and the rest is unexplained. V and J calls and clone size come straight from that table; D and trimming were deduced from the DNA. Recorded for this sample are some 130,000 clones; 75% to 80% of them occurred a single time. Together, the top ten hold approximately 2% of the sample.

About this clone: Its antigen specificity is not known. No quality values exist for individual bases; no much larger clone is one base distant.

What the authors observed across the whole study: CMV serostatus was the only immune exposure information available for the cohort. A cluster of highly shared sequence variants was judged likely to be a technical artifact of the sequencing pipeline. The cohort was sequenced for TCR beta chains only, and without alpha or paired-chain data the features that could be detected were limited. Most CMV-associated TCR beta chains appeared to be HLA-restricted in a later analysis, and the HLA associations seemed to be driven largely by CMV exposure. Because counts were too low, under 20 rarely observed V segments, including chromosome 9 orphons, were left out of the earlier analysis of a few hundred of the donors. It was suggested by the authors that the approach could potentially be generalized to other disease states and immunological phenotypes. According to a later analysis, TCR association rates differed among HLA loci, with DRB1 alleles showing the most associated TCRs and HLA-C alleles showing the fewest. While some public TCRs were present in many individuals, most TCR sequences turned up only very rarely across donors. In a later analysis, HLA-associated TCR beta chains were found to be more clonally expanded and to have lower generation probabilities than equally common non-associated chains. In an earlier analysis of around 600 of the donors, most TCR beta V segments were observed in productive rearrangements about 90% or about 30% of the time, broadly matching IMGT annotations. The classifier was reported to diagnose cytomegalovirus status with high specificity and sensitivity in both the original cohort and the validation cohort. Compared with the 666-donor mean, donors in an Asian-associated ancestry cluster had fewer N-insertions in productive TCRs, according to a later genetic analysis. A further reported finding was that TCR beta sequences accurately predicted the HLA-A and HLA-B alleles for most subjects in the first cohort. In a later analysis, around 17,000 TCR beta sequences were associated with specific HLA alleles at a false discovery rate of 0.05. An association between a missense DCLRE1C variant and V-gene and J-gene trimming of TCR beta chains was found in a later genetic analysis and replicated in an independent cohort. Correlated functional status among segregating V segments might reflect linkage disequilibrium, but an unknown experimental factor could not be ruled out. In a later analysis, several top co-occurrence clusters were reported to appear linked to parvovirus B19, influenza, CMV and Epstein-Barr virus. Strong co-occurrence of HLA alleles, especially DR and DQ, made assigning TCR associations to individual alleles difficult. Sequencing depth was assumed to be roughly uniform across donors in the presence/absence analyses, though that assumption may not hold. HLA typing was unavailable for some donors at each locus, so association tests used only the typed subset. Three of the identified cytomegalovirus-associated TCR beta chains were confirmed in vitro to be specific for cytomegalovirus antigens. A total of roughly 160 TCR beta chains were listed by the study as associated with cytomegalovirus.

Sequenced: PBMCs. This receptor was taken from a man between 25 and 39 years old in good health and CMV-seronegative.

The encoded CDR3 is CASSLLGLAGDGVYIQYF. The DNA sequence is TGTGCCAGCAGTTTATTGGGGCTAGCGGGAGACGGGGTATACATTCAGTACTTC. The V and J genes are TRBV28 and TRBJ2-4, with TRBD2 identical over 10 junction bases. V is trimmed back by 1 base and J by 8 bases, and the junction contains 14 bases that no gene match accounts for. Reading from cysteine to phenylalanine, the CDR3 counts 18 amino acids. Of all the DNA, just the CDR3 is kept, 54 bases in frame from base 1. Sequences MDHEN (CDR1) and SYDVKM (CDR2) are obtained from the germline V gene.